The present T cell receptor beta chain was sequenced within a study of cytotoxic CD8 clonotypes in ibrutinib-treated CLL. The V and J ends lost 4 bases and 3 bases, in that order; junction bases with no gene match: 6. Germline values: CDR1 SNHLY, CDR2 FYNNEI. CDR3 length: 14 amino acids. The protocol was immunoSEQ multiplex PCR, while the TCRdb copy is restricted to in-frame clones and leaves out a portion. The table records about 140,000 clones, 80% of them present only once. Material: PBMCs, obtained after 36 months of ibrutinib treatment. V usage is TRBV2 and J usage is TRBJ2-7, with 7 bases that match TRBD2. The clonotype comes from a human donor with chronic lymphocytic leukemia. CDR3 residues: CASSVEGGLYEQYF. The CDR3 nucleotides are TGTGCCAGCAGTGTTGAGGGAGGGCTCTACGAGCAGTACTTC.